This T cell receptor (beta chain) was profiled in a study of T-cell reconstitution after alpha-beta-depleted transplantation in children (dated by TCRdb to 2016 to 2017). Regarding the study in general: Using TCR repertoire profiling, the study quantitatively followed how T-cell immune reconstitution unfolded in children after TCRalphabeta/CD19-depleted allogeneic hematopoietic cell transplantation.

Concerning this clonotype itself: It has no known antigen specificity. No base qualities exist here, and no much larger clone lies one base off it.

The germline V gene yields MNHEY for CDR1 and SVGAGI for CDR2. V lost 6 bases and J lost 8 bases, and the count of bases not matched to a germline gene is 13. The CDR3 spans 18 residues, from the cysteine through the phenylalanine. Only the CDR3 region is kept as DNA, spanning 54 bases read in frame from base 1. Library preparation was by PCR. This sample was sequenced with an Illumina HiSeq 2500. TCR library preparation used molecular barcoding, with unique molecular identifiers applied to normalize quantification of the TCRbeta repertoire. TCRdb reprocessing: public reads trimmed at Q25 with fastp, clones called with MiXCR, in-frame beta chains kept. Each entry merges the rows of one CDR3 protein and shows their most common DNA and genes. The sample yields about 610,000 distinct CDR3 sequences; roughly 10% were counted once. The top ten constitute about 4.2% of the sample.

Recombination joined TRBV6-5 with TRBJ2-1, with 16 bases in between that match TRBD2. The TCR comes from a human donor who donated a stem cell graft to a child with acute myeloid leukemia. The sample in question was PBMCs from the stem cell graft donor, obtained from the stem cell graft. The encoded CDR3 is CASSRAAGTSGRDDEQFF. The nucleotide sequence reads TGTGCCAGCAGCCGTGCCGCCGGGACTAGCGGGAGGGATGATGAGCAGTTCTTC.